One TCR beta chain is described in this entry. The data stem from a study of blood T cell repertoires in COVID-19. Study-wide context: The samples span acute and convalescent COVID-19 from the United States, Italy and Spain.

Original analysis: Nucleated cell counts were estimated from reference gene primer amplification. Sequencing used immunoSEQ multiplex PCR; TCRdb keeps in-frame clones, though not all of them. Clone size and V and J calls were adopted from that table, with D and trimming inferred from the DNA. Found here are about 310,000 clones, 80% to 90% of them singletons; the top ten hold about 8%. Source material: peripheral blood. The origin of this receptor is a woman aged 45-65 years who had recovered from COVID-19.

CDR3 amino acids: CASSHPASGSSYNEQFF. Here the CDR3 DNA reads TGTGCCAGCAGCCACCCCGCGAGCGGGAGCTCCTACAATGAGCAGTTCTTC. The chain joins TRBV3-1 (or the pseudogene TRBV3-2) to TRBJ2-1, with 8 bases that match TRBD2. The CDR3 loop spans 17 amino acids. J gave up 0 bases and V 3 bases, and 7 bases lay outside the gene matches. The germline V gene has CDR1 LGHDT and CDR2 YNNKEL (reference sequence).